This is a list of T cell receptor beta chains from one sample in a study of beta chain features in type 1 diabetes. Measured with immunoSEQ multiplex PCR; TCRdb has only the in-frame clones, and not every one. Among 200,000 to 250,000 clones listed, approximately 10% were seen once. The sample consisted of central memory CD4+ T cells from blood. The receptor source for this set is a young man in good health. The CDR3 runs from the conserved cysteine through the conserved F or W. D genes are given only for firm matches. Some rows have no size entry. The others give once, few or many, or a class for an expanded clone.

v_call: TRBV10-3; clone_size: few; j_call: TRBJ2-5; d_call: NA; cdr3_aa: CAISESTVSETQYF; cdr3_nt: TGTGCCATCAGTGAGTCCACGGTTTCGGAGACCCAGTACTTC
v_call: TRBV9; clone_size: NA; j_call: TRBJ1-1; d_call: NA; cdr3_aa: CASSVGLPAHSEAFF; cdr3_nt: TGTGCCAGCAGCGTGGGACTCCCGGCCCATTCTGAAGCTTTCTTT
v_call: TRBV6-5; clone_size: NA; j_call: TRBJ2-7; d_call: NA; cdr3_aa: CASSYMVASYEQYF; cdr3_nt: TGTGCCAGCAGTTACATGGTAGCCTCCTACGAGCAGTACTTC
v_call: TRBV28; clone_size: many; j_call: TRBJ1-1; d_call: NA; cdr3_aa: CASRDGLNTEAFF; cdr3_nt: TGTGCCAGTCGGGACGGATTGAACACTGAAGCTTTCTTT
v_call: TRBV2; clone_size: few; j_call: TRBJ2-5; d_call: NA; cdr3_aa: CASGGEVKQETQYF; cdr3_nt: TGTGCCAGCGGGGGAGAGGTGAAACAAGAGACCCAGTACTTC
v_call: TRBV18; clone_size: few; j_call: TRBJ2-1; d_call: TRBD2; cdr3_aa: CASSPPPYAGEFF; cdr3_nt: TGTGCCAGCTCACCACCCCCGTATGCGGGAGAGTTCTTC
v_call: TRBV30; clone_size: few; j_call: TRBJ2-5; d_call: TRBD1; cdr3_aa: CAWSVQGEQYF; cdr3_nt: TGTGCCTGGAGTGTACAGGGGGAGCAGTACTTC
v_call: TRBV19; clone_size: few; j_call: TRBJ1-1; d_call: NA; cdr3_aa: CASSILMNTEAFF; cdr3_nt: TGTGCCAGTAGTATCCTTATGAACACTGAAGCTTTCTTT
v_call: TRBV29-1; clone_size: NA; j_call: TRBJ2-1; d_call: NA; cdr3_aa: CSVPPGPVSYNEQFF; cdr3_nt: TGCAGCGTCCCCCCAGGACCCGTTTCCTACAATGAGCAGTTCTTC
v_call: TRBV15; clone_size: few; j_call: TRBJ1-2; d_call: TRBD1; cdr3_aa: CATSREQGNYGYTF; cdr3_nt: TGTGCCACCAGCAGAGAACAGGGGAACTATGGCTACACCTTC
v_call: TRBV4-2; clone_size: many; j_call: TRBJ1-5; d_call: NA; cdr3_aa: CASSQEPQGLGQPQHF; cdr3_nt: TGTGCCAGCAGCCAAGAGCCACAGGGACTGGGTCAGCCCCAGCATTTT
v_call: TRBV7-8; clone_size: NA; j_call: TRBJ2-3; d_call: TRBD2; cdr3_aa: CASSLVQREWGTDTQYF; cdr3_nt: TGTGCCAGCAGCTTAGTTCAGCGGGAGTGGGGCACAGATACGCAGTATTTT
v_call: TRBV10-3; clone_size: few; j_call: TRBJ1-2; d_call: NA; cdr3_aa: CAISEGEDYGYTF; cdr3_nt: TGTGCCATCAGTGAAGGGGAGGACTATGGCTACACCTTC
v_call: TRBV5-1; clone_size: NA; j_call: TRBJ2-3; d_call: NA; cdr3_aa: CASSSKNTGTDTQYF; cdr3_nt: TGCGCCAGCAGCTCCAAGAACACCGGTACAGATACGCAGTATTTT
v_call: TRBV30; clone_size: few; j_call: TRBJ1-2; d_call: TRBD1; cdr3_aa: CAWKEDRGDYTF; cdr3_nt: TGTGCCTGGAAAGAGGACAGGGGAGATTACACCTTC
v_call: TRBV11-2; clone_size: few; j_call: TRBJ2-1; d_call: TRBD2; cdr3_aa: CASIRLTSGRYNEQFF; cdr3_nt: TGTGCCAGCATACGACTGACTAGCGGGAGGTACAATGAGCAGTTCTTC
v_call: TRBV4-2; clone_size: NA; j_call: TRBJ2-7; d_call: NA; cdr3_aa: CASSQGQAYEQYF; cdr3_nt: TGTGCCAGCAGCCAAGGTCAGGCCTACGAGCAGTACTTC
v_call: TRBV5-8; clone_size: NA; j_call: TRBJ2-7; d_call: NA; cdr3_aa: CASSSGQFLVEQYF; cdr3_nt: TGTGCCAGCAGCTCTGGACAGTTCCTGGTCGAGCAGTACTTC
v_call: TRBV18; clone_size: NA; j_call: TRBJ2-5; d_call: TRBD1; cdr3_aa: CASSPGTVGETQYF; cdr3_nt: TGTGCCAGCTCACCGGGGACAGTAGGAGAGACCCAGTACTTC
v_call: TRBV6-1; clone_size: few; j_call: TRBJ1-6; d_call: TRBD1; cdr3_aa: CASSSGTGYSPLHF; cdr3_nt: TGTGCCAGCAGTTCCGGGACAGGGTATTCACCCCTCCACTTT
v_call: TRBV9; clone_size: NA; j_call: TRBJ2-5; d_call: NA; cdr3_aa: CASSVDNGETQYF; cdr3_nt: TGTGCCAGCAGCGTAGATAACGGAGAGACCCAGTACTTC
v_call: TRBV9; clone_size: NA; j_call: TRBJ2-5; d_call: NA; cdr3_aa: CASSPGAQETQYF; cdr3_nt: TGTGCCAGCAGCCCTGGGGCCCAAGAGACCCAGTACTTC
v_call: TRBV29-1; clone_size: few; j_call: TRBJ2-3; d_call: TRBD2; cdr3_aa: CSARLAGDSDTQYF; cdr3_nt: TGCAGCGCCCGACTAGCGGGAGATTCCGATACGCAGTATTTT
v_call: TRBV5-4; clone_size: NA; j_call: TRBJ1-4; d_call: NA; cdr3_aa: CASSLGGTSEEKLFF; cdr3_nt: TGTGCCAGCAGCTTGGGTGGGACGTCTGAAGAAAAACTGTTTTTT
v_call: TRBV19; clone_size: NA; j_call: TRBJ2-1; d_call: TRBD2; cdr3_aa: CASASGSADNEQFF; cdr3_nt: TGTGCCAGTGCTAGCGGGAGCGCCGACAATGAGCAGTTCTTC
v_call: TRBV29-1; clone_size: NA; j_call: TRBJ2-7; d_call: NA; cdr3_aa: CSVEDLPRVASRGEQYF; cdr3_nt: TGCAGCGTTGAAGATCTCCCCAGGGTGGCTAGCAGGGGCGAGCAGTACTTC
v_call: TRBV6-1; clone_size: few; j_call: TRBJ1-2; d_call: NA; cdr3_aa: CASSEGTVYGYTF; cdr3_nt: TGTGCCAGCAGTGAAGGGACAGTCTATGGCTACACCTTC
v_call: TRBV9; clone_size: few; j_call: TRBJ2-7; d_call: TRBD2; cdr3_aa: CASSITGTSEFYEQYF; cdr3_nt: TGTGCCAGCAGCATCACCGGGACTAGCGAATTCTACGAGCAGTACTTC
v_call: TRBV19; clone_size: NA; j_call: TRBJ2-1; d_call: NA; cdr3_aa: CASSTGSNEQFF; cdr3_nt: TGTGCCAGTAGTACGGGATCGAATGAGCAGTTCTTC
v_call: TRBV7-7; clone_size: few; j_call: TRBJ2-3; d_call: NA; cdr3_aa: CASSLALRDTQYF; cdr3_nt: TGTGCCAGCAGCTTAGCGCTACGAGATACGCAGTATTTT
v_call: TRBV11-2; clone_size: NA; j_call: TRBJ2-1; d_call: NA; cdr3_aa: CASSLEEHNEQFF; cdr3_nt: TGTGCCAGCAGCTTAGAGGAGCACAATGAGCAGTTCTTC
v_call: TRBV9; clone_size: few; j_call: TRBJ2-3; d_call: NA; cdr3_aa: CASSVADVPQYF; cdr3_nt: TGTGCCAGCAGCGTAGCAGACGTCCCGCAGTATTTT
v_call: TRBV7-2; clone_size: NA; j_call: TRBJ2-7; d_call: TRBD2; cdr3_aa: CASSLGSSGRTTSYEQYF; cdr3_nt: TGTGCCAGCAGCTTAGGGTCTAGCGGGAGGACCACCTCCTACGAGCAGTACTTC
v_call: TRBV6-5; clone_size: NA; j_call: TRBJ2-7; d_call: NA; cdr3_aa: CASSYPGEGYEQYF; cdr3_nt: TGTGCCAGCAGTTATCCAGGGGAAGGTTACGAGCAGTACTTC
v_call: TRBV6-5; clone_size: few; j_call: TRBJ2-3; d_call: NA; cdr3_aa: CASSKQGDTQYF; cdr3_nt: TGTGCCAGCAGTAAGCAGGGAGATACGCAGTATTTT
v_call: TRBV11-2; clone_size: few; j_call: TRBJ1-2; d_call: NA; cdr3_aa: CASMEVRNIAYGYTF; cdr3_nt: TGTGCCAGCATGGAGGTCCGCAATATTGCCTATGGCTACACCTTC
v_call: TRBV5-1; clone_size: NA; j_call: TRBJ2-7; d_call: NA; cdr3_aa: CASSAIGAYEQYF; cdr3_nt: TGCGCCAGCAGCGCCATCGGGGCCTACGAGCAGTACTTC
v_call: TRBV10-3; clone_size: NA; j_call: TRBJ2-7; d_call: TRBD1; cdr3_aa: CAISEGQGAFNEQYF; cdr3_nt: TGTGCCATCAGTGAAGGGCAGGGGGCCTTCAACGAGCAGTACTTC
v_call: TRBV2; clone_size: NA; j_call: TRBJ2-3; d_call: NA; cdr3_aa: CASSVYTTDTQYF; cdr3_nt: TGTGCCAGCAGTGTTTACACAACAGATACGCAGTATTTT
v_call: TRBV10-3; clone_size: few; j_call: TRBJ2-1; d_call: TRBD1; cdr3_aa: CAISGAPGQGGLGEQFF; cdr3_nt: TGTGCCATCAGTGGGGCCCCGGGACAGGGCGGACTCGGGGAGCAGTTCTTC
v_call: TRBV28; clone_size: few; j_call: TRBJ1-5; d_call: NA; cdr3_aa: CASTEAVNGNQPQHF; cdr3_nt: TGTGCCAGCACCGAAGCCGTAAATGGGAATCAGCCCCAGCATTTT
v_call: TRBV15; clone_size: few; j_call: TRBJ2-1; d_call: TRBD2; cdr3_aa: CATSGQTGTSGINEQFF; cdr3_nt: TGTGCCACCAGCGGTCAAACCGGGACTAGCGGGATCAATGAGCAGTTCTTC
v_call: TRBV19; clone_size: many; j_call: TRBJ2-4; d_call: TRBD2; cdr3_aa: CASSIVAGENIQYF; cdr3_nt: TGTGCCAGTAGTATTGTAGCGGGAGAGAACATTCAGTACTTC
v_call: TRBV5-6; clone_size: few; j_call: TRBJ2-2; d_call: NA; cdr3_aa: CASSLSYWITGELFF; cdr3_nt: TGTGCCAGCAGCTTGTCTTATTGGATCACCGGGGAGCTGTTTTTT
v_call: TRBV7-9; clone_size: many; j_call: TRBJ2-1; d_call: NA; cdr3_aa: CASSLEGTPSYNEQFF; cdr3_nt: TGTGCCAGCAGCTTAGAAGGTACACCCTCCTACAATGAGCAGTTCTTC
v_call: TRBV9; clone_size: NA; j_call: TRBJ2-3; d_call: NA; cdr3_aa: CASSVSFWTDTQYF; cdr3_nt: TGTGCCAGCAGCGTAAGTTTCTGGACAGATACGCAGTATTTT
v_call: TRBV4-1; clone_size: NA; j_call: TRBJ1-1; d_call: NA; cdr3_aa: CASSQERPGLNTEAFF; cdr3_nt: TGCGCCAGCAGCCAAGAACGGCCGGGATTGAACACTGAAGCTTTCTTT
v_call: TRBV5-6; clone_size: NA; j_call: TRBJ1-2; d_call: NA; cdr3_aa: CASSPTMDVYGYTF; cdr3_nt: TGTGCCAGCAGCCCTACAATGGACGTATATGGCTACACCTTC
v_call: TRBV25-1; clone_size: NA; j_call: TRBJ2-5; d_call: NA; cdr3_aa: CASSEDTAYQETQYF; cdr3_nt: TGTGCCAGCAGTGAAGATACAGCCTACCAAGAGACCCAGTACTTC
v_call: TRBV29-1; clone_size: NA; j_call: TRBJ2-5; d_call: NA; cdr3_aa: CSVEDPPRETQYF; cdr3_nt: TGCAGCGTTGAAGATCCCCCGCGGGAGACCCAGTACTTC
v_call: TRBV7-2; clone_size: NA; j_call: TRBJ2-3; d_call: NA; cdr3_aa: CASSFRAFTDTQYF; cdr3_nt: TGTGCCAGCAGCTTTAGGGCGTTCACAGATACGCAGTATTTT
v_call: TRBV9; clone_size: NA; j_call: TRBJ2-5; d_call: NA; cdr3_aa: CASSAPSGWEETQYF; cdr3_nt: TGTGCCAGCAGCGCCCCTTCGGGGTGGGAAGAGACCCAGTACTTC
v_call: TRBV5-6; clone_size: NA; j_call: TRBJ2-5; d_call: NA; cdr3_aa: CASSSYSGQETQYF; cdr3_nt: TGTGCCAGCAGCTCCTACAGCGGACAAGAGACCCAGTACTTC
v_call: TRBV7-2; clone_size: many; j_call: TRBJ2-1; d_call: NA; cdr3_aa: CASSAPGTSGEQFF; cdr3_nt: TGTGCCAGCAGCGCCCCGGGGACTTCGGGGGAGCAGTTCTTC
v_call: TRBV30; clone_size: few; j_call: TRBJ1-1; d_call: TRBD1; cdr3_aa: CAWYSRQGAAEAFF; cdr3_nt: TGTGCCTGGTACTCTCGGCAGGGGGCGGCTGAAGCTTTCTTT
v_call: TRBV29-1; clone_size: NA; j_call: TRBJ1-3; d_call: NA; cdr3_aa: CSVGTSGNTIYF; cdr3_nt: TGCAGCGTTGGGACATCTGGAAACACCATATATTTT
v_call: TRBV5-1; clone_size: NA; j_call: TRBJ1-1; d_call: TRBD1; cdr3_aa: CASSLVQGAGAFF; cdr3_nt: TGCGCCAGCAGCTTGGTACAGGGGGCCGGAGCTTTCTTT
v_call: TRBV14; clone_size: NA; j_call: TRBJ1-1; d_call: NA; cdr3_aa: CASSHRTSNTEAFF; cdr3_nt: TGTGCCAGCAGCCATCGGACCTCGAACACTGAAGCTTTCTTT
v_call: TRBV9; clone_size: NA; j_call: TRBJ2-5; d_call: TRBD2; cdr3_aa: CASSAPRSGRETQYF; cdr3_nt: TGTGCCAGCAGCGCCCCCCGAAGCGGGAGAGAGACCCAGTACTTC
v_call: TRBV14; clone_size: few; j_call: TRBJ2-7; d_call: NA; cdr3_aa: CASSRDWGSYEQYF; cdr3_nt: TGTGCCAGCAGCCGCGACTGGGGCTCCTACGAGCAGTACTTC